This T cell receptor (beta chain) is drawn from a study of T cell repertoires in cytomegalovirus infection. Study-level background: CMV infection plus the matching HLA type was flagged by public TCR beta signatures. Study observations and caveats: Clonotypes of TCR beta that were HLA-C-restricted and CMV-specific dominated the ex vivo response.

TCRdb ran MiXCR on the reads and lists one entry per CDR3 protein. The table includes about 740,000 distinct CDR3 sequences, less than 40% detected once. As for this clonotype: Its matching antigen is unknown.

This CDR3 is 12 amino acids long. From germline, CDR1 is MDHEN and CDR2 SYDVKM. V shed 7 bases and J shed 5 bases, with 6 bases lying between them. The chain couples TRBV28 to TRBJ1-6, with a weak D call TRBD1 (5 bases). The sequence came from a human donor in good health (CMV status not recorded). Some clones in this sample may be carry-over from other donors' samples. Sequenced material: PBMCs. CDR3 nucleotide sequence: TGTGCCAGCACAGGGAATAATTCACCCCTCCACTTT. Protein sequence: CASTGNNSPLHF.